This T cell receptor (beta chain) was recovered during a study of blood T cell repertoires in COVID-19. Profiled with immunoSEQ multiplex PCR; TCRdb holds only in-frame clones, not every one. The sample has 160,000 or so clones; about 90% are singletons. The sequence was obtained from a man aged 60-69 years with acute or convalescent COVID-19. Sequenced input: peripheral blood.

CDR3 in amino acids: CASSFPVAGGPGNEQFF. CDR3 nucleotide sequence: TGTGCCAGCAGCTTCCCCGTAGCGGGGGGGCCAGGGAATGAGCAGTTCTTC. The V and J genes are TRBV27 and TRBJ2-1, with TRBD2 matching 11 bases. The CDR3 consists of 17 residues. With 6 bases clipped from V and 7 bases from J, the junction kept 14 bases outside the gene matches. CDR1 is MNHEY and CDR2 is SMNVEV in the germline V gene (reference sequence).